This TCR beta chain was sequenced in a study of regulatory T cells in long-lasting Graves disease. Time point reported: newly diagnosed GD, antithyroid drugs for less than 3 months. The TCR library was made from RNA that had been extracted from PBMCs in TRIzol. Notes on the study in general: More public clonotypes were shared by persistent patients (about 2,700) than by new patients (under 1,000). Persistent Graves' patients showed reduced TCR diversity versus newly diagnosed patients.

Germline V gives CDR1 DFQATT, CDR2 SNEGSKA (reference sequence). V lost 4 bases to trimming and J lost 4 bases, with 17 bases between them. This CDR3 has 15 amino acids. Ten or more counts support this clonotype. Its antigen is unknown. Relying on iRepertoire HTBI primers and Arm-PCR of CDR3 regions, the team built TCR beta libraries. TCRdb re-analysed the multiplex PCR reads in MiXCR, keeping a single row per CDR3 protein. This table holds roughly 500,000 distinct CDR3 sequences, approximately 15% found once. In addition, the sample was reused for a study of T cells in Graves' hyperthyroidism and ophthalmopathy.

The sample was peripheral blood mononuclear cells (PBMCs), taken at new diagnosis, from a patient treated with antithyroid drugs. The V call is TRBV20-1, the J call TRBJ2-1; tentatively, D is TRBD2 (6 bases). The clonotype comes from a man aged 30 to 39 with Graves disease. CDR3 protein: CSATPPGVGYNEQFF. CDR3 bases: TGCAGTGCTACCCCTCCGGGAGTAGGATACAATGAGCAGTTCTTC.